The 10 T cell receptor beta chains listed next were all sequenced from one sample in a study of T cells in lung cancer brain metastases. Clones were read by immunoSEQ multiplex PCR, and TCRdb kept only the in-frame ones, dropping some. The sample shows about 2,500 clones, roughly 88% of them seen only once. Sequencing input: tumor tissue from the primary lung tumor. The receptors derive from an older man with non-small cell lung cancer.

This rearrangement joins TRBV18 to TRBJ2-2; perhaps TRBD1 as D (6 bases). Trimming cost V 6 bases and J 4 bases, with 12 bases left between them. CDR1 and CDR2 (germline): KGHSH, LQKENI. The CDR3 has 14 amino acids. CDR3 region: CASSQQGITGELFF. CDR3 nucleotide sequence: TGTGCCAGCTCTCAACAGGGAATCACCGGGGAGCTGTTTTTT.

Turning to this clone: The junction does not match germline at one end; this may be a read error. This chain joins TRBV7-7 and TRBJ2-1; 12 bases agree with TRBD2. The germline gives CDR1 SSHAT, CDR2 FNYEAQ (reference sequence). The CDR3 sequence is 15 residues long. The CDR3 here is CASSPLAGGWNEQFF. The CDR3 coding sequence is TGTGCTAGCAGCCCGCTAGCGGGGGGGTGGAATGAGCAGTTCTTC.

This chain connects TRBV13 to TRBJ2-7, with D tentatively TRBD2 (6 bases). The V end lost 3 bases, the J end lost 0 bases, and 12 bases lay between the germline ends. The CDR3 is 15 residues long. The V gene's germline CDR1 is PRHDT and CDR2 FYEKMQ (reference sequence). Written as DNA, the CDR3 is TGTGCCAGCAGCTTTTGGGACGGGAGCTCCTACGAGCAGTACTTC. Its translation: CASSFWDGSSYEQYF.

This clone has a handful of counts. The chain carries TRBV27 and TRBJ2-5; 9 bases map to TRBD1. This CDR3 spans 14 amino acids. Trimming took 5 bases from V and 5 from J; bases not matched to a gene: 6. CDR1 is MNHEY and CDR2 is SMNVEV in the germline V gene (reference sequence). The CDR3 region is CASSQDRGWETQYF. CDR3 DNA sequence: TGTGCCAGCAGTCAGGACAGGGGATGGGAGACCCAGTACTTC.

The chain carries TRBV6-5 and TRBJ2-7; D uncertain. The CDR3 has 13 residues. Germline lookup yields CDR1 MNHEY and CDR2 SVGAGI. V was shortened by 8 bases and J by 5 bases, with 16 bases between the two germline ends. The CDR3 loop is CASLPAGADEQYF. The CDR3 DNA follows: TGTGCCAGCCTCCCGGCAGGCGCTGACGAGCAGTACTTC.

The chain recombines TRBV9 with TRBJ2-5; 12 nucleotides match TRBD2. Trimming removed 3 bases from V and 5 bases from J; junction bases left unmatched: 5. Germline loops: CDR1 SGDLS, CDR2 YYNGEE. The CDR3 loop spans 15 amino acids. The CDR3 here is CASSATSGRGETQYF. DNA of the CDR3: TGTGCCAGCAGCGCGACTAGCGGGAGAGGGGAGACCCAGTACTTC. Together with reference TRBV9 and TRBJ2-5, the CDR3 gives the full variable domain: DSGVTQTPKHLITATGQRVTLRCSPRSGDLSVYWYQQSLDQGLQFLIQYYNGEERAKGNILERFSAQQFPDLHSELNLSSLELGDSALYFCASSATSGRGETQYFGPGTRLLVL.

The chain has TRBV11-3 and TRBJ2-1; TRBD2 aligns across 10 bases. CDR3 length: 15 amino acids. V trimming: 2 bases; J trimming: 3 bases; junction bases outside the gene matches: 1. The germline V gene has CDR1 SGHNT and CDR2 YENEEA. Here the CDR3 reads CASSLTSGDYNEQFF. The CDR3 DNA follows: TGTGCCAGCAGCTTAACTAGCGGGGACTACAATGAGCAGTTCTTC.

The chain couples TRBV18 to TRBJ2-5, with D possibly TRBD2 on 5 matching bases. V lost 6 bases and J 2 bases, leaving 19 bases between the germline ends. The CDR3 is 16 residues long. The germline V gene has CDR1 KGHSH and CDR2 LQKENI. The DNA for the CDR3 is TGTGCCAGCTCTCGAAGGACGGGGATCAGGCAAGAGACCCAGTACTTC. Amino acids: CASSRRTGIRQETQYF.

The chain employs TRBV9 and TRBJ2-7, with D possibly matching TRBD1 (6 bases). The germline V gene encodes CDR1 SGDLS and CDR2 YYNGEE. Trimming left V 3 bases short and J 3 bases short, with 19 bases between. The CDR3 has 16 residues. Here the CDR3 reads CASSEAGGSPRYEQYF. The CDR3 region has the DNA TGTGCCAGCAGCGAGGCTGGGGGCAGCCCCCGCTACGAGCAGTACTTC.

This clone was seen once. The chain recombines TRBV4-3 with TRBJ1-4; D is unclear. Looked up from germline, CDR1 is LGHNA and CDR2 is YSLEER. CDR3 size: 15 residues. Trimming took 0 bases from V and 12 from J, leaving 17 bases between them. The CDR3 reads CASSQDYPQPVELFF. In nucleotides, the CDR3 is TGCGCCAGCAGCCAAGACTACCCGCAGCCGGTGGAACTGTTTTTT.